This T cell receptor (beta chain) was profiled in a study of blood T cell repertoires in COVID-19 (dated by TCRdb to the early 2020s). About the investigation overall: The collaborator samples originated in the United States, Italy and Spain and spanned the acute and convalescent phases of COVID-19. Nearly every sample came with metadata listing a de-identified subject ID, COVID-19 status, age in years and sex. The material from the prospective study consisted of cDNA or gDNA derived from T cells, B-cell-depleted T cells, or PBMCs. The dataset comprised deeply sampled blood TCRbeta repertoires from subjects exposed to, actively infected with, or recovered from COVID-19. The samples were drawn from the first 160 participants of the ongoing ImmuneRACE study and from 1,200 or so subjects provided by 6 global collaborators. The repertoires were released in a freely available public database intended as a resource for research on the immune response to SARS-CoV-2. HLA class I and class II types, where available, came from metadata supplied by the sample provider rather than from assay-based typing.

Inclusive of the bounding cysteine and phenylalanine, the CDR3 is 16 residues long. The CDR3 DNA has 48 bases and is translated from base 1. The CDR1 and CDR2 encoded by the germline V gene are SGHTA and FQGNSA. V trim: 4 bases; J trim: 1 base; unmatched bases: 8. TCRbeta CDR3 regions were amplified from genomic DNA using the immunoSEQ Assay, a bias-controlled multiplex PCR. Per the authors' processing: The number of nucleated cells in each sample was estimated by amplification of reference gene primers within the assay. To quantify the absolute abundance of each unique TCRbeta CDR3 rearrangement, sequence reads were collapsed and filtered. For each sample, productive Simpson clonality was calculated as the square root of Simpson's diversity index over productive rearrangements. TCRdb provides this immuneACCESS table in a form limited to in-frame rearrangements. Some clones are lacking; in checked studies, under half of them reflect an unresolved V gene, and why the rest are absent is not known. V, J and clone size reflect that table, while D and trimming were determined from the DNA. Present in this sample are almost 55,000 clones, approximately 90% of which were seen just once. The ten most abundant clones make up 7% to 9% of the sample.

Remarks on this clone: No cognate antigen has been identified for it. No qualities accompany the bases; no much larger clone lies one base away.

What the authors observed across the whole study: How much clinical and demographic metadata was included differed by source and by participant, and the metadata was provided uncurated.

Whole blood was collected in K2EDTA tubes by collaborating institutions according to the institutions' own protocols. For TCRbeta analysis, collaborators shipped samples in one of three forms: frozen whole blood, isolated PBMCs, or DNA extracted from either of those sample types. The receptor was derived from a woman aged 40-49 years with active COVID-19. The sequenced sample was peripheral blood. The rearrangement combines TRBV7-2 with TRBJ1-1, with 8 central nucleotides matching TRBD1. The nucleotide sequence is given as TGTGCCAGCAGCTCTTCAGGGGGCTGGAGGAACACTGAAGCTTTCTTT. Translated, this gives CASSSSGGWRNTEAFF.